This T cell receptor (beta chain) was sequenced for a study of T cells expressing NK-cell markers. Beta-chain TCR cDNA was generated via 5'RACE template switching with UMIs. TCRdb re-called the 5' RACE reads and shows each CDR3 protein once, DNA omitted. The repertoire table contains about 370,000 distinct CDR3 sequences. CDR1 and CDR2 (germline): SQVTM, ANQGSEA. The CDR3 length is 12 residues. The V gene is TRBV29-1, the J gene TRBJ1-1. Input material: blood T cells: a sorted CD56 or NKG2C T cell subset, CD4+ or CD8+ T cells, or bulk PBMC T cells (not recorded which). This TCR came from a woman aged 50 to 65 in good health. This CDR3 is CSVVGQNTEAFF.